The 7 T cell receptor beta chains in this list originate from one sample, sequenced in a study of blood T cell repertoires in COVID-19. Here immunoSEQ multiplex PCR was the method, and the copy in TCRdb shows in-frame clones only, minus some. The table has about 270,000 clones, more than 70% seen once. Sequencing used peripheral blood. The receptors were sampled from a woman aged 18-29 years with acute or convalescent COVID-19.

This clone appeared once. This chain joins TRBV18 and TRBJ2-7; the match to TRBD1 covers 10 bases. Germline CDR1 reads KGHSH; CDR2 reads LQKENI. The CDR3 has 16 residues. V was clipped by 4 bases and J by 2 bases; unmatched bases: 8. CDR3 protein: CASSLAGTGAAYEQYF. In nucleotides, the CDR3 is TGTGCCAGCTCACTTGCCGGGACAGGGGCGGCCTACGAGCAGTACTTC.

The rearrangement links TRBV7-2 to TRBJ1-2; 7 bases line up with TRBD1. The CDR3 spans 16 residues. Per the germline V gene, CDR1 is SGHTA and CDR2 is FQGNSA. The V segment lost 5 bases and the J segment 4 bases; nucleotides outside the gene matches: 13. The chain's CDR3 is CASSPTDQTGLYGYTF. The CDR3 DNA is TGTGCCAGCAGCCCTACAGACCAGACAGGGCTCTATGGCTACACCTTC.

V gene TRBV7-2 combines with J gene TRBJ2-1, with 8 bases lining up with TRBD2. Germline trimming cut 3 bases from V and 7 bases from J; bases unmatched to any gene: 8. Germline V gives CDR1 SGHTA, CDR2 FQGNSA. CDR3 length: 15 amino acids. In DNA, the CDR3 is TGTGCCAGCAGCTTCGGAGCGGGAGCTGGGAATGAGCAGTTCTTC. It codes for CASSFGAGAGNEQFF.

The J gene is TRBJ2-1, the V gene TRBV10-2; TRBD2 matches at 7 bases. Germline V CDR1 and CDR2: WSHSY, SAAADI. J gave up 4 bases and V 5 bases, and 8 bases lay outside the gene matches. This CDR3 has 15 residues. CDR3: CASSPGLEPYNEQFF. The CDR3 nucleotides are TGCGCCAGCAGTCCTGGACTAGAGCCGTACAATGAGCAGTTCTTC.

The V gene is TRBV28, the J gene TRBJ1-3; 8 bases map to TRBD1. The V gene's germline CDR1 is MDHEN and CDR2 SYDVKM. This CDR3 has 15 amino acids. With V trimmed by 5 bases and J by 0 bases, 3 bases remained unmatched. The CDR3 spells CASSHRGGSGNTIYF. The CDR3 coding sequence is TGTGCCAGCAGTCACAGGGGGGGCTCTGGAAACACCATATATTTT.

V gene TRBV5-1 combines with J gene TRBJ1-1; the match to TRBD1 covers 8 bases. Germline V CDR1 and CDR2: SGHRS, YFSETQ. This CDR3 spans 15 amino acids. V was pared by 0 bases and J by 1 base, with 2 bases of the junction left unmatched. The CDR3 nucleotides read TGCGCCAGCAGCTTGGTCGGGACAGGGAACACTGAAGCTTTCTTT. Translated, it gives CASSLVGTGNTEAFF. Looking up the rest from reference TRBV5-1 and TRBJ1-1 gives the full variable domain: KAGVTQTPRYLIKTRGQQVTLSCSPISGHRSVSWYQQTPGQGLQFLFEYFSETQRNKGNFPGRFSGRQFSNSRSEMNVSTLELGDSALYLCASSLVGTGNTEAFFGQGTRLTVV.

For the CDR3, the DNA is TGTGCCAGCAGCCAGCCAGGGTTCGGCTACGAGCAGTACTTC. Translated, it gives CASSQPGFGYEQYF. V is TRBV6-5 and J is TRBJ2-7, with D possibly TRBD1 on 5 matching bases. This CDR3 contains 14 residues. V lost 6 bases and J lost 3, with 15 bases in between. From germline, CDR1 is MNHEY and CDR2 SVGAGI.